Given below is one TCR beta chain in context. Its cognate antigen is unknown. V dropped 5 bases and J dropped 4 bases, with 17 bases sitting between them. CDR3 length equals 15 residues. The V gene's germline CDR1 is MNHEY and CDR2 SVGEGT. These data are taken from a study of T cell repertoires in cytomegalovirus infection. Across the whole study: CMV infection together with matching HLA type was indicated by public TCR beta signatures.

Study-level points and caveats: HLA-C-restricted CMV clonotypes gave the most frequent clonotype in two of eight donors. Accumulated public TCR beta family frequency recognized individuals carrying CMV together with the relevant HLA.

TCRdb re-derived calls from the reads in MiXCR, one entry per CDR3 protein. The table has approximately 300,000 distinct CDR3 sequences, roughly 25% seen once. The chain joins TRBV6-2 or TRBV6-3 to TRBJ1-1, with D maybe TRBD1 (5 bases). The sample consisted of cultured PBMCs, taken from culture after CMV antigen stimulation. The receptor was derived from a human donor in good health (CMV status not recorded). Some clones in this sample may be carry-over from other donors' samples. CDR3 sequence (DNA): TGTGCCAGCAGTCTCTACGGAAAGGGGCTCACTGAAGCTTTCTTT. Its translation is CASSLYGKGLTEAFF.